The 30 T cell receptor beta chains below all came from one sample that was sequenced in a study of beta chain features in type 1 diabetes. The investigators reverse transcribed all of the isolated RNA, so they sequenced expressed TCRB transcripts. TCRdb's table, derived via immunoSEQ multiplex PCR, lists solely in-frame clones and lacks some. This sample has a few hundred thousand clones, with around 12% found just once. Study-wide points: Significant though moderate, a shortening of TCRB CDR3s appeared in all four CD4+ subsets of Type 1 diabetes patients.

The antigens of these receptors remain unknown. The specimen was naive CD4+ T cells from blood. Receptors were obtained from a woman aged 18-29 years with type 1 diabetes.

This clone was counted only a few times. The chain has TRBV5-4 and TRBJ2-2; 14 bases are shared with TRBD2. CDR1 is SGHNT, CDR2 YYREEE, per germline (reference sequence). The CDR3 spans 17 residues. Losses at the gene ends were 4 bases for V and 7 bases for J; bases not matched to a gene: 9. In DNA form, the CDR3 reads TGTGCCAGCAGCCCAGGACTAGCGGGAGGAGAATACGGGGAGCTGTTTTTT. As protein: CASSPGLAGGEYGELFF.

The chain combines TRBV18 with TRBJ2-5, with 7 nucleotides matching TRBD1. Germline V gene sequence: CDR1 KGHSH, CDR2 LQKENI. CDR3 size: 14 residues. V was clipped by 5 bases and J by 0 bases; unmatched bases: 3. CDR3 residues: CASSLGQYQETQYF. The CDR3 DNA reads as TGTGCCAGCTCATTGGGACAGTACCAAGAGACCCAGTACTTC. The full variable domain, in which reference TRBV18 and TRBJ2-5 provide the parts outside the CDR3, is NAGVMQNPRHLVRRRGQEARLRCSPMKGHSHVYWYRQLPEEGLKFMVYLQKENIIDESGMPKERFSAEFPKEGPSILRIQQVVRGDSAAYFCASSLGQYQETQYFGPGTRLLVL.

This clone has just a few counts. This chain links TRBV7-9 with TRBJ2-1, with a possible D match to TRBD2 (5 bases). This CDR3 contains 15 residues. The germline V and J ends were trimmed by 1 base and 6 bases, with 13 bases remaining between them. The germline V gene encodes CDR1 SEHNR and CDR2 FQNEAQ (reference sequence). The DNA for the CDR3 is TGTGCCAGCAGCTTAGTATCGACACTAGTCAATGAGCAGTTCTTC. This gives the protein CASSLVSTLVNEQFF.

V is TRBV15 and J is TRBJ1-1; possibly TRBD1 for D (5 bases). Germline-derived CDR1 and CDR2 are LNHNV and YYDKDF (reference sequence). The CDR3 is 14 residues long. V shed 3 bases and J shed 7 bases, with 15 bases lying between them. The CDR3 sequence is CATSSYLGRGEAFF. Written as DNA, the CDR3 is TGTGCCACCAGCAGTTATTTGGGGCGTGGTGAAGCTTTCTTT.

The genes are TRBV9 and TRBJ2-1; 10 nucleotides align to TRBD1. Per germline, CDR1 SGDLS and CDR2 YYNGEE. With 0 bases clipped from V and 2 bases from J, the junction kept 2 bases outside the gene matches. This CDR3 has 16 amino acids. The CDR3 nucleotides read TGTGCCAGCAGCGTAGAGGGACAGGGGCCCTACAATGAGCAGTTCTTC. Protein product: CASSVEGQGPYNEQFF.

This clone was seen only a few times. This sequence joins TRBV19 and TRBJ1-2, with D perhaps matching TRBD1 (5 bases). CDR1 LNHDA and CDR2 SQIVND come from the germline V gene (reference sequence). The CDR3 length is 12 residues. The germline V and J ends were trimmed by 5 bases and 8 bases, with 12 bases remaining between them. CDR3 DNA sequence: TGTGCCAGTAGTCTACGCAGGGTCGGCTACACCTTC. Encoded protein: CASSLRRVGYTF. Together with reference TRBV19 and TRBJ1-2, the CDR3 gives the full variable domain: DGGITQSPKYLFRKEGQNVTLSCEQNLNHDAMYWYRQDPGQGLRLIYYSQIVNDFQKGDIAEGYSVSREKKESFPLTVTSAQKNPTAFYLCASSLRRVGYTFGSGTRLTVV.

This clone was picked up one time. J is TRBJ1-1 and V is TRBV5-1, with a tentative D call TRBD1 (6 bases). V was cut by 0 bases and J by 6 bases, with 15 bases left in between. The CDR3 spans 15 residues. Germline CDR1 reads SGHRS; CDR2 reads YFSETQ. CDR3 DNA sequence: TGCGCCAGCAGCTTGGCCGTTCAGGGGACGGCTGAAGCTTTCTTT. Its translation is CASSLAVQGTAEAFF. Filled out from reference TRBV5-1 and TRBJ1-1, the complete variable domain reads KAGVTQTPRYLIKTRGQQVTLSCSPISGHRSVSWYQQTPGQGLQFLFEYFSETQRNKGNFPGRFSGRQFSNSRSEMNVSTLELGDSALYLCASSLAVQGTAEAFFGQGTRLTVV.

This clone appeared a few times. The V gene is TRBV14, the J gene TRBJ2-3; D gene ambiguous. Germline assignment: CDR1 SGHDN and CDR2 FVKESK. This CDR3 region has 14 residues. Trimming shortened V by 5 bases and J by 4 bases, and 13 bases separated the two germline ends. Here the CDR3 reads CASSSSGRADTQYF. In DNA, the CDR3 is TGTGCCAGCAGCTCCTCAGGTCGTGCAGATACGCAGTATTTT.

The chain has TRBV5-6 and TRBJ1-2; D ambiguous. Germline V gives CDR1 SGHDT, CDR2 YYEEEE. The CDR3 runs to 13 residues. The V end was cut by 6 bases, the J end by 0 bases, with 9 bases between. CDR3 coding DNA: TGTGCCAGCACTTCCAGAACTAACTATGGCTACACCTTC. Amino acids: CASTSRTNYGYTF.

This clone was seen more than once but under ten times. This rearrangement joins TRBV7-9 to TRBJ2-1; the D gene is possibly TRBD1 (5 bases). CDR1 and CDR2 from the germline V gene are SEHNR and FQNEAQ (reference sequence). Deletions cut 2 bases from V and 9 bases from J, with 14 bases between. The CDR3 contains 14 residues. The CDR3: CASSLRQNNGEQFF. DNA of the CDR3: TGTGCCAGCAGCTTAAGACAGAATAATGGTGAGCAGTTCTTC.

A few counts support this clone. The chain couples TRBV7-9 to TRBJ2-3, with 7 bases identical to TRBD2. J was trimmed by 6 bases and V by 2 bases; bases with no gene match: 8. The CDR3 runs to 15 residues. CDR1 is SEHNR and CDR2 is FQNEAQ in the germline V gene (reference sequence). The CDR3 DNA reads as TGTGCCAGCAGCTTACGCCGACTAGCAATGGATACGCAGTATTTT. As protein: CASSLRRLAMDTQYF.

This chain uses TRBV7-9 with TRBJ1-1; D is undetermined. This CDR3 region has 12 residues. V was trimmed by 4 bases and J by 5 bases, leaving 8 bases between them. Germline CDR1 is SEHNR and CDR2 is FQNEAQ (reference sequence). The CDR3 DNA sequence: TGTGCCAGCAGCTGGGAGGTGACTGAAGCTTTCTTT. Translating gives CASSWEVTEAFF.

The V gene is TRBV9, the J gene TRBJ2-3; 12 bases align to TRBD2. J lost 2 bases, V lost 3 bases, and 4 bases had no gene match. The length of the CDR3 is 16 residues. CDR1 SGDLS and CDR2 YYNGEE come from the germline V gene. In DNA, the CDR3 is TGTGCCAGCAGCGGAGGGACTAGCGGGCTCACAGATACGCAGTATTTT. Translation: CASSGGTSGLTDTQYF. The whole variable domain, remainder taken from reference TRBV9 and TRBJ2-3, is DSGVTQTPKHLITATGQRVTLRCSPRSGDLSVYWYQQSLDQGLQFLIQYYNGEERAKGNILERFSAQQFPDLHSELNLSSLELGDSALYFCASSGGTSGLTDTQYFGPGTRLTVL.

The chain joins TRBV7-6 to TRBJ2-2; D is ambiguous. V was cut by 3 bases and J by 7 bases, with 6 bases left in between. CDR3 length equals 12 residues. The germline V gene has CDR1 SGHVS and CDR2 FNYEAQ. The CDR3 protein is CASSFSLGELFF. In DNA, the CDR3 is TGTGCCAGCAGCTTCAGTCTCGGGGAGCTGTTTTTT.

This clone was found a few times. V is TRBV27 and J is TRBJ2-7, with 9 bases aligning to TRBD1. CDR1 and CDR2 (germline): MNHEY, SMNVEV (reference sequence). The trim removed 6 bases at V and 4 bases at J, leaving 10 bases unmatched. There are 15 residues in the CDR3. CDR3 protein: CASSDRDRVLYEQYF. CDR3 in DNA: TGTGCCAGCAGCGACCGGGACAGGGTGTTGTACGAGCAGTACTTC.

There are a few counts of this clone. This chain links TRBV13 with TRBJ2-7; 7 positions match TRBD2. V lost 5 bases and J lost 3; bases outside the gene matches: 10. This CDR3 contains 15 residues. CDR1 PRHDT and CDR2 FYEKMQ come from the germline V gene (reference sequence). The CDR3, as DNA: TGTGCCAGCAGCCCAGGGCTAGCGGCCGTCTACGAGCAGTACTTC. This translates into CASSPGLAAVYEQYF.

This clone was recorded a few times. The rearrangement links TRBV5-1 to TRBJ1-2, with TRBD1 matching 9 bases. Trimming at V came to 0 bases and at J to 4 bases, leaving 7 bases not matched to a gene. The CDR3 extends over 16 amino acids. Germline V gene data show CDR1 as SGHRS and CDR2 as YFSETQ. The CDR3 protein is CASSLAGGQGRYGYTF. CDR3 nucleotides: TGCGCCAGCAGCTTGGCCGGGGGACAGGGCCGCTATGGCTACACCTTC.

As regards this clone: The sample has other DNA sequences that encode this CDR3 too. Here the CDR3 reads CASSVDSQETQYF. The CDR3, as DNA: TGTGCCAGCAGCGTAGACTCCCAAGAGACCCAGTACTTC. The chain is built from TRBV9 and TRBJ2-5, with D uncertain. Germline CDR1 is SGDLS and CDR2 is YYNGEE. The CDR3 covers 13 residues. Trimming shortened V by 0 bases and J by 1 base, and 4 bases separated the two germline ends. Drawing the rest from reference TRBV9 and TRBJ2-5, the complete variable domain is DSGVTQTPKHLITATGQRVTLRCSPRSGDLSVYWYQQSLDQGLQFLIQYYNGEERAKGNILERFSAQQFPDLHSELNLSSLELGDSALYFCASSVDSQETQYFGPGTRLLVL.

There are a few counts of this clone. The rearrangement links TRBV9 to TRBJ2-1; the D gene is possibly TRBD2 (6 bases). Germline values: CDR1 SGDLS, CDR2 YYNGEE. This CDR3 has 14 amino acids. Trimming cost V 4 bases and J 6 bases, with 14 bases left between them. The CDR3 sequence: CASSLSGSSNEQFF. The CDR3 DNA reads TGTGCCAGCAGCCTTAGCGGCTCATCCAATGAGCAGTTCTTC. Full variable domain (rest looked up from reference TRBV9 and TRBJ2-1): DSGVTQTPKHLITATGQRVTLRCSPRSGDLSVYWYQQSLDQGLQFLIQYYNGEERAKGNILERFSAQQFPDLHSELNLSSLELGDSALYFCASSLSGSSNEQFFGPGTRLTVL.

The chain links TRBV5-1 to TRBJ2-1; maybe TRBD2 (5 bases). Germline values: CDR1 SGHRS, CDR2 YFSETQ. Trimming took 0 bases from V and 7 from J, leaving 14 bases between them. This CDR3 is built from 15 residues. The DNA for the CDR3 is TGCGCCAGCAGCTTGGTACTAGACTTGGGGAATGAGCAGTTCTTC. The encoded protein is CASSLVLDLGNEQFF.

The V and J genes are TRBV30 and TRBJ2-2; D is possibly TRBD2 (7 bases). CDR3 length: 14 residues. V lost 2 bases and J 2 bases, leaving 9 bases between the germline ends. Germline V CDR1 and CDR2: GTSNPN, SVGIG (reference sequence). CDR3 in DNA: TGTGCCTGGAGTTGGGGGGGCAACACCGGGGAGCTGTTTTTT. It is translated as CAWSWGGNTGELFF.

The gene calls are TRBV11-2 and TRBJ2-1; 9 nucleotides align to TRBD2. Trimming removed 2 bases from V and 3 bases from J; junction bases left unmatched: 8. The CDR3 is 17 residues long. CDR1 SGHAT and CDR2 FQNNGV come from the germline V gene. The CDR3 reads CASSLRVAGALYNEQFF. CDR3 coding DNA: TGTGCCAGCAGCTTAAGGGTAGCGGGGGCCCTCTACAATGAGCAGTTCTTC.

The rearrangement joins TRBV7-9 to TRBJ1-1; weak D call: TRBD1 (6 bases). Germline V gene lookup returns CDR1 SEHNR and CDR2 FQNEAQ (reference sequence). The V and J ends lost 7 bases and 7 bases respectively, with 16 bases between them. The CDR3 is made up of 13 amino acids. As DNA, the CDR3 is TGTGCCAGCACCCCAGGGGAAGTCGGTGAAGCTTTCTTT. Translating it yields CASTPGEVGEAFF.

There are a few counts of this clone. V is TRBV5-1 and J is TRBJ2-2, with a weak D call TRBD1 (5 bases). The CDR3 is 12 residues long. Deletions cut 6 bases from V and 4 bases from J, with 7 bases between. Germline-derived CDR1 and CDR2 are SGHRS and YFSETQ. The CDR3: CASTGSTGELFF. Written as DNA, the CDR3 is TGCGCCAGCACAGGGTCCACCGGGGAGCTGTTTTTT.

The count of this clone is one. The V call is TRBV7-9, the J call TRBJ2-6; tentatively, D is TRBD2 (6 bases). Deletions cut 7 bases from V and 4 bases from J, with 11 bases between. The CDR3 extends over 14 amino acids. Germline V gene lookup returns CDR1 SEHNR and CDR2 FQNEAQ (reference sequence). CDR3 region: CASTRAGGANVLTF. The CDR3 nucleotides are TGTGCCAGCACCAGGGCGGGGGGGGCCAACGTCCTGACTTTC.

A few counts support this clone. The rearrangement links TRBV28 to TRBJ2-1; 8 nucleotides line up with TRBD2. The CDR3 extends over 15 amino acids. Germline V gene lookup returns CDR1 MDHEN and CDR2 SYDVKM. After removal of 3 bases from V and 8 bases from J, the junction contained 9 bases not matched to a gene. The CDR3 region has the DNA TGTGCCAGCAGTTTTACTAGCGGCCGCGGGGATGAGCAGTTCTTC. Translation: CASSFTSGRGDEQFF.

This clone was seen only a few times. This chain uses TRBV28 with TRBJ1-4, with 7 bases that match TRBD1. The junction had 5 bases not matched to a gene; V was cut back by 5 bases and J by 8 bases. The CDR3 contains 13 residues. Germline-derived CDR1 and CDR2 are MDHEN and SYDVKM. CDR3: CASSAGQDEKLFF. The CDR3 nucleotides read TGTGCCAGCAGTGCAGGACAGGACGAAAAACTGTTTTTT.

The rearrangement joins TRBV25-1 to TRBJ2-5; TRBD2 aligns across 10 bases. CDR1 and CDR2 (germline): MGHDK, SYGVNS. The CDR3 is 17 amino acids. V lost 0 bases and J lost 0; bases outside the gene matches: 4. CDR3 in DNA: TGTGCCAGCAGTGAATATTCGGGACTAGCGTACCAAGAGACCCAGTACTTC. It is translated as CASSEYSGLAYQETQYF.

This clone has a single count. The CDR3 sequence: CASSSAEGARGANVLTF. The CDR3 nucleotides read TGTGCCAGCAGTTCGGCGGAGGGGGCCCGTGGGGCCAACGTCCTGACTTTC. The gene calls are TRBV27 and TRBJ2-6; tentatively, D is TRBD1 (7 bases). V lost 4 bases and J 3 bases, leaving 16 bases between the germline ends. The germline V gene has CDR1 MNHEY and CDR2 SMNVEV (reference sequence). The CDR3 runs 17 residues.

This rearrangement joins TRBV10-3 to TRBJ1-6, with D hard to call. V lost 3 bases, J lost 9 bases, and 15 bases lay in between. CDR3 length: 15 residues. Germline-derived CDR1 and CDR2 are ENHRY and SYGVKD. For the CDR3, the DNA is TGTGCCATCAGTGACCCCGGGAGGGATCCTTCACCCCTCCACTTT. Translating it yields CAISDPGRDPSPLHF.